This T cell receptor (beta chain) is from a study of CD4 T cells in relation to SARS-CoV-2 and coronaviruses. Across the study: Crossreactive spike epitopes shared across donors were mapped to their HLA restriction. Notes on the study in general: Crossreactivity was assessed only for spike protein, not other viral proteins. In around two thirds of donors, memory CD4+ clonotypes crossrecognized SARS-CoV-2 and at least one common cold coronavirus spike. No donor gave both pre-pandemic and post-infection samples.

CD4+ T cells from unexposed donors were obtained before the COVID-19 pandemic (2011-2018). Sequencing used immunoSEQ multiplex PCR; TCRdb keeps in-frame clones, though not all of them. The sample includes around 65,000 clones, over 80% of them seen just once. V was trimmed by 4 bases and J by 7 bases, leaving 18 bases between them. This CDR3 is 15 amino acids long. CDR1 and CDR2 from the germline V gene are SGHDT and YYEEEE. With regard to this clone: The antigen is undetermined.

The chain employs TRBV5-6 and TRBJ1-5; possibly TRBD1 for D (5 bases). This sequence originates from a human donor in good health. Sequencing used memory CD4+ T cells from PBMCs. In nucleotides, the CDR3 is TGTGCCAGCAGCACAGGATTTTATATGGGCCAGCCCCAGCATTTT. Protein product: CASSTGFYMGQPQHF.